The 20 T cell receptor beta chains given below trace back to one sample, sequenced in a study of OX40 agonist ivuxolimab in advanced cancers. Here immunoSEQ multiplex PCR was the method, and the copy in TCRdb shows in-frame clones only, minus some. The data show 20,000 to 25,000 clones, around 84% seen once. This specimen was CD4+ or CD8+ T cells sorted from blood, taken in a trial of the OX40 agonist ivuxolimab. The receptor set was obtained from an adult with an advanced solid tumor such as melanoma, head and neck, liver or kidney cancer.

The chain links TRBV27 to TRBJ2-2; TRBD2 matches at 15 bases. The V segment lost 4 bases and the J segment 5 bases; nucleotides outside the gene matches: 11. CDR1 is MNHEY and CDR2 is SMNVEV in the germline V gene (reference sequence). CDR3 length: 19 amino acids. The CDR3 DNA reads TGTGCCAGCAGTTCCCCGGGACTAGCGGGAGGCCAGGATACCGGGGAGCTGTTTTTT. Protein: CASSSPGLAGGQDTGELFF.

This clone has only one observation. The chain recombines TRBV28 with TRBJ2-1; D unclear. This CDR3 has 10 residues. With 5 bases removed from V and 5 bases from J, the gap between germline ends came to 1 base. CDR1 and CDR2 from the germline V gene are MDHEN and SYDVKM. The CDR3 loop is CASSDNEQFF. The CDR3 coding sequence is TGTGCCAGCAGTGACAATGAGCAGTTCTTC.

The chain couples TRBV27 to TRBJ2-2, with 10 nucleotides matching TRBD1. The germline gives CDR1 MNHEY, CDR2 SMNVEV (reference sequence). Germline trimming cut 6 bases from V and 11 bases from J; bases unmatched to any gene: 6. The CDR3 contains 13 residues. The CDR3 region has the DNA TGTGCCAGCAGCCCGACAGGGGGCGGCGAGCTGTTTTTT. This gives the protein CASSPTGGGELFF.

This clone was recorded only once. CDR3: CASSEGPGANVLTF. The CDR3 bases are TGTGCCAGCAGCGAGGGGCCTGGGGCCAACGTCCTGACTTTC. V and J are TRBV9 and TRBJ2-6; perhaps TRBD1 as D (5 bases). Germline CDR1 is SGDLS and CDR2 is YYNGEE. V lost 3 bases to trimming and J lost 2 bases, with 6 bases between them. This CDR3 is 14 amino acids long.

To note about this clone: A read error may account for a junction end that differs from germline. Other DNA sequences in this specimen translate into the identical CDR3. The chain couples TRBV5-1 to TRBJ1-2, with TRBD1 as a possible D gene (6 bases). In germline, CDR1 is SGHRS, CDR2 YFSETQ. The CDR3 loop spans 13 amino acids. The CDR3 protein is CASSAGAAYGYTF. The CDR3, as DNA: TGCGCCAGCAGCGCAGGGGCCGCCTATGGCTACACCTTT.

This sequence joins TRBV1 and TRBJ2-7; TRBD1, the table's D call, lacks a check against the DNA. TRBV1 is a pseudogene. The CDR3 sequence is 13 residues long. CDR3 protein: CTSSVIRLGSGYF. The CDR3 nucleotides are TGCACCAGCAGCGTGATACGGTTGGGCAGTGGGTACTTC.

The CDR3 bases are TGTGCCAGCAGCGTAGATTACCGCTCCTACAATGAGCAGTTCTTC. It encodes CASSVDYRSYNEQFF. The rearrangement links TRBV9 to TRBJ2-1, with D hard to call. V lost 0 bases to trimming and J lost 0 bases, with 7 bases between them. From germline, CDR1 is SGDLS and CDR2 YYNGEE. The CDR3 spans 15 residues.

For this clone: It differs at one base from a far larger clone, so likely a read error. The CDR3 DNA sequence: TGTGCCAGCAGCCAAGATAGGTACAGGGCGAATGAAAAACTGTTTTTT. Its protein product is CASSQDRYRANEKLFF. This chain links TRBV4-2 with TRBJ1-4; a possible D gene is TRBD1 (6 bases). The CDR3 loop spans 16 amino acids. Looked up from germline, CDR1 is LGHNA and CDR2 is YNFKEQ. V was clipped by 0 bases and J by 5 bases, with 13 bases between them.

The V gene is TRBV27, the J gene TRBJ2-3; D unresolved. The CDR3 has 14 amino acids. CDR1 and CDR2 (germline): MNHEY, SMNVEV (reference sequence). V was cut by 1 base and J by 2 bases, with 7 bases left in between. The CDR3 region has the DNA TGTGCCAGCAGTTTATGGGCCCCCACAGATACGCAGTATTTT. Translation: CASSLWAPTDTQYF.

The chain couples TRBV27 to TRBJ1-1, with D uncertain. Germline V gene sequence: CDR1 MNHEY, CDR2 SMNVEV (reference sequence). V dropped 6 bases and J dropped 1 base, with 12 bases sitting between them. There are 14 residues in the CDR3. CDR3: CASSPDSGNTEAFF. The CDR3 DNA reads TGTGCCAGCAGCCCCGACTCAGGGAACACTGAAGCTTTCTTT.

The rearrangement uses TRBV6-4 and TRBJ2-5; D perhaps matches TRBD1 (6 bases). The CDR3 is made up of 15 amino acids. Germline CDR1 and CDR2: MRHNA and SNTAGT. The V gene lost 3 bases and the J gene lost 1 base, with 12 bases spanning the gap. The CDR3 DNA follows: TGTGCCAGCAGTGAGTCAGGGGCCCCCCAAGAGACCCAGTACTTC. Its protein is CASSESGAPQETQYF.

This clone is classed as medium-sized. The chain employs TRBV18 and TRBJ1-2; D unresolved. Deletions cut 1 base from V and 3 bases from J, with 12 bases between. Germline V CDR1 and CDR2: KGHSH, LQKENI. The CDR3 spans 15 residues. The CDR3 DNA sequence: TGTGCCAGCTCACCACTGCGCGATGACGACTATGGCTACACCTTC. Its protein product is CASSPLRDDDYGYTF.

This clone was seen more than once but under ten times. The CDR3 region is CASSGTSGTSRETQYF. The DNA for the CDR3 is TGTGCCAGCAGTGGGACTAGCGGGACGAGCCGCGAGACCCAGTACTTC. The chain combines TRBV2 with TRBJ2-5; TRBD2 aligns across 12 bases. J was trimmed by 5 bases and V by 4 bases; bases with no gene match: 8. CDR1 is SNHLY, CDR2 FYNNEI, per germline. This CDR3 is built from 16 residues. The full variable domain, in which reference TRBV2 and TRBJ2-5 provide the parts outside the CDR3, is EPEVTQTPSHQVTQMGQEVILRCVPISNHLYFYWYRQILGQKVEFLVSFYNNEISEKSEIFDDQFSVERPDGSNFTLKIRSTKLEDSAMYFCASSGTSGTSRETQYFGPGTRLLVL.

CDR3 amino acids: CASSQEGQVYTEAFF. The CDR3 region has the DNA TGTGCCAGCAGCCAAGAGGGACAGGTTTACACTGAAGCTTTCTTT. The chain uses TRBV4-2 and TRBJ1-1, with 8 bases identical to TRBD1. With 0 bases clipped from V and 3 bases from J, the junction kept 3 bases outside the gene matches. Germline V gene sequence: CDR1 LGHNA, CDR2 YNFKEQ. The CDR3 covers 15 residues.

CDR3 sequence reads: CATRAGGSYNEQFF. The CDR3 nucleotides are TGCGCCACCAGAGCGGGGGGGTCCTACAATGAGCAGTTCTTC. This rearrangement joins TRBV5-1 to TRBJ2-1, with 10 positions matching TRBD2. In germline, CDR1 is SGHRS, CDR2 YFSETQ. V was clipped by 9 bases and J by 1 base; unmatched bases: 4. The CDR3 runs 14 residues.

J is TRBJ2-7 and V is TRBV7-3; D remains ambiguous. CDR3 length equals 12 residues. Trimming left V 2 bases short and J 2 bases short, with 4 bases between. CDR1 is SGHTA and CDR2 is FQGTGA in the germline V gene. The CDR3 region has the DNA TGTGCCAGCAGCTTACCACCCTACGAGCAGTACTTC. Its translation: CASSLPPYEQYF.

The chain couples TRBV6-4 to TRBJ2-3; the D is unclear. The CDR3 is 15 amino acids. The ends were cut back, 0 bases at V and 4 bases at J, with 11 bases in the middle. The V gene's germline CDR1 is MRHNA and CDR2 SNTAGT. The CDR3 nucleotides read TGTGCCAGCAGTGACTCGGTTGGGCGCCCAGATACGCAGTATTTT. This translates into CASSDSVGRPDTQYF.

This clone came up a few times. The genes are TRBV11-1 and TRBJ2-3, with D tentatively TRBD1 or TRBD2 (5 bases each). CDR1 and CDR2 (germline): SGHAT, FQDESV (reference sequence). CDR3 length: 19 residues. Trimming pared 4 bases from V and 3 bases from J, leaving 26 bases between. The CDR3 spells CASSWKAGTPRSETDTQYF. The CDR3 nucleotides are TGTGCCAGCAGCTGGAAAGCTGGGACGCCGAGATCAGAAACAGATACGCAGTATTTT.

Only a few counts were recorded for this clone. The chain is built from TRBV28 and TRBJ2-7, with D hard to call. Germline CDR1 reads MDHEN; CDR2 reads SYDVKM. The germline V and J ends were trimmed by 6 bases and 1 base, with 10 bases remaining between them. The CDR3 has 13 amino acids. The CDR3 nucleotides are TGTGCCAGCAGGCTGACGGATTCCTACGAGCAGTACTTC. Translation gives CASRLTDSYEQYF.

This clone has a handful of counts. The rearrangement joins TRBV9 to TRBJ2-3; no definite D call. Trimming took off 3 bases at V and 6 bases at J, with 5 bases between the two ends. Germline V gives CDR1 SGDLS, CDR2 YYNGEE. The CDR3 is 11 amino acids. The CDR3 bases are TGTGCCAGCAGCGGTTGGGATACGCAGTATTTT. As protein: CASSGWDTQYF. The full variable domain, with the rest looked up from reference TRBV9 and TRBJ2-3, is DSGVTQTPKHLITATGQRVTLRCSPRSGDLSVYWYQQSLDQGLQFLIQYYNGEERAKGNILERFSAQQFPDLHSELNLSSLELGDSALYFCASSGWDTQYFGPGTRLTVL.